Listed below are T cell receptor beta chains from one sample, sequenced in a study of T-cell reconstitution after alpha-beta-depleted transplantation in children. TCRdb re-called the PCR reads through MiXCR, storing one row per CDR3 protein. The data contain 200,000 to 300,000 distinct CDR3 sequences, 20% to 30% of them singletons. The material was PBMCs, mostly from graft donor cells, obtained 360 days after TCRalphabeta/CD19-depleted stem cell transplant. These receptors were collected from a female patient aged 2-9 years who had a stem cell transplant for congenital amegakaryocytic thrombocytopenia, so the T cells may come from the graft donor. The CDR3 runs from the conserved cysteine through the conserved F or W. A D gene is named only where the DNA matches it firmly. Not every row has a clone size; where given, it reads once, few, many or a size class.

J gene,CDR3 length,D gene,clone size,V gene,CDR3 protein,CDR3 DNA
TRBJ2-3,17,TRBD1,many,TRBV12-3/TRBV12-4,CASSLRVGQGTRDTQYF,TGTGCCAGCAGTTTACGTGTGGGACAGGGGACTAGGGATACGCAGTATTTT
TRBJ2-4,15,TRBD1,many,TRBV10-3,CAISESRQGLNIQYF,TGTGCCATCAGTGAGTCGAGACAGGGATTAAACATTCAGTACTTC
TRBJ1-6,15,TRBD1,few,TRBV3-1,CASSHGDRGRSPLHF,TGTGCCAGCAGCCACGGGGACAGGGGGCGGTCACCCCTCCACTTT
TRBJ1-2,14,.,.,TRBV25-1,CASSEYAVPDGYTF,TGTGCCAGCAGTGAATATGCAGTTCCCGATGGCTACACCTTC
TRBJ2-7,15,.,.,TRBV24-1,CATSDPDSPTYEQYF,TGTGCCACCAGTGACCCGGACAGTCCTACCTACGAGCAGTACTTC
TRBJ2-7,11,.,.,TRBV28,CASRFYYEQYF,TGTGCCAGCAGGTTTTACTACGAGCAGTACTTC
TRBJ2-1,11,TRBD2,many,TRBV29-1,CSGTSGNEQFF,TGCAGCGGTACTAGCGGGAATGAGCAGTTCTTC
TRBJ2-2,11,.,many,TRBV10-3,CAISVGGELFF,TGTGCCATCAGTGTTGGGGGGGAGCTGTTTTTT
TRBJ1-1,14,.,.,TRBV5-1,CASSKDIPGTEAFF,TGCGCCAGCAGCAAGGACATCCCAGGCACTGAAGCTTTCTTT
TRBJ2-7,16,.,.,TRBV12-5,CASGLVPERPSYEQYF,TGTGCTAGTGGTTTGGTACCAGAACGGCCTTCCTACGAGCAGTACTTC
TRBJ2-2,14,.,.,TRBV6-5,CASSYVSNTGELFF,TGTGCCAGCAGTTACGTGTCGAACACCGGGGAGCTGTTTTTT
TRBJ1-4,14,TRBD1,.,TRBV5-1,CASSLGQGNEKLFF,TGCGCCAGCAGCTTGGGACAGGGAAATGAAAAACTGTTTTTT
TRBJ2-3,11,.,.,TRBV20-1,CSASRTDTQYF,TGCAGTGCTAGCCGCACAGATACGCAGTATTTT
TRBJ2-3,15,TRBD2,.,TRBV29-1,CSVEEPRLAPDTQYF,TGCAGCGTTGAAGAGCCGAGACTAGCCCCAGATACGCAGTATTTT
TRBJ1-6,15,.,.,TRBV4-3,CASSHGTGYNSPLHF,TGCGCCAGCAGCCACGGGACGGGGTATAATTCACCCCTCCACTTT
TRBJ2-7,17,.,.,TRBV6-2/TRBV6-3,CASSPEGGFLMVDEQYF,TGTGCCAGCAGCCCCGAGGGTGGGTTTCTGATGGTCGACGAGCAGTACTTC
TRBJ1-2,17,TRBD1,.,TRBV5-4,CASSFPGQGQGSYGYTF,TGTGCCAGCAGCTTTCCAGGGCAGGGACAGGGTAGCTATGGCTACACCTTC